Given below is one TCR beta chain in context. The antigen is unknown. This sample is drawn from a study of cytomegalovirus exposure and HLA in healthy donors. Study information: Early released data comprised tens of millions of unique TCRs from HLA-typed donors.

Study-wide results and caveats: Among TCR beta chains of equal frequency, HLA-associated ones were more clonally expanded in a later analysis. Association of a missense DCLRE1C variant with TCR beta V- and J-gene trimming was reported in a later analysis. In most subjects, TCR beta sequences reportedly gave accurate predictions of HLA-A and HLA-B alleles.

The PCR used 60 Vbeta and 13 Jbeta primers. The method was immunoSEQ multiplex PCR; TCRdb's version includes in-frame clones alone and lacks a portion of them. Altogether approximately 100,000 clones are present, approximately 70% being singletons, with the ten largest covering roughly 5.3%. Trimming took off 2 bases at V and 5 bases at J, with 3 bases between the two ends. The CDR3 length is 11 residues. The germline V gene has CDR1 ENHRY and CDR2 SYGVKD. The chain employs TRBV10-3 and TRBJ2-5; D not resolved. The material sequenced was PBMCs. The receptor comes from a woman between 65 and 79 years old in good health and CMV-seropositive. The CDR3 nucleotides are TGTGCCATCAGTGAGCTGGAGACCCAGTACTTC. Its translation is CAISELETQYF.